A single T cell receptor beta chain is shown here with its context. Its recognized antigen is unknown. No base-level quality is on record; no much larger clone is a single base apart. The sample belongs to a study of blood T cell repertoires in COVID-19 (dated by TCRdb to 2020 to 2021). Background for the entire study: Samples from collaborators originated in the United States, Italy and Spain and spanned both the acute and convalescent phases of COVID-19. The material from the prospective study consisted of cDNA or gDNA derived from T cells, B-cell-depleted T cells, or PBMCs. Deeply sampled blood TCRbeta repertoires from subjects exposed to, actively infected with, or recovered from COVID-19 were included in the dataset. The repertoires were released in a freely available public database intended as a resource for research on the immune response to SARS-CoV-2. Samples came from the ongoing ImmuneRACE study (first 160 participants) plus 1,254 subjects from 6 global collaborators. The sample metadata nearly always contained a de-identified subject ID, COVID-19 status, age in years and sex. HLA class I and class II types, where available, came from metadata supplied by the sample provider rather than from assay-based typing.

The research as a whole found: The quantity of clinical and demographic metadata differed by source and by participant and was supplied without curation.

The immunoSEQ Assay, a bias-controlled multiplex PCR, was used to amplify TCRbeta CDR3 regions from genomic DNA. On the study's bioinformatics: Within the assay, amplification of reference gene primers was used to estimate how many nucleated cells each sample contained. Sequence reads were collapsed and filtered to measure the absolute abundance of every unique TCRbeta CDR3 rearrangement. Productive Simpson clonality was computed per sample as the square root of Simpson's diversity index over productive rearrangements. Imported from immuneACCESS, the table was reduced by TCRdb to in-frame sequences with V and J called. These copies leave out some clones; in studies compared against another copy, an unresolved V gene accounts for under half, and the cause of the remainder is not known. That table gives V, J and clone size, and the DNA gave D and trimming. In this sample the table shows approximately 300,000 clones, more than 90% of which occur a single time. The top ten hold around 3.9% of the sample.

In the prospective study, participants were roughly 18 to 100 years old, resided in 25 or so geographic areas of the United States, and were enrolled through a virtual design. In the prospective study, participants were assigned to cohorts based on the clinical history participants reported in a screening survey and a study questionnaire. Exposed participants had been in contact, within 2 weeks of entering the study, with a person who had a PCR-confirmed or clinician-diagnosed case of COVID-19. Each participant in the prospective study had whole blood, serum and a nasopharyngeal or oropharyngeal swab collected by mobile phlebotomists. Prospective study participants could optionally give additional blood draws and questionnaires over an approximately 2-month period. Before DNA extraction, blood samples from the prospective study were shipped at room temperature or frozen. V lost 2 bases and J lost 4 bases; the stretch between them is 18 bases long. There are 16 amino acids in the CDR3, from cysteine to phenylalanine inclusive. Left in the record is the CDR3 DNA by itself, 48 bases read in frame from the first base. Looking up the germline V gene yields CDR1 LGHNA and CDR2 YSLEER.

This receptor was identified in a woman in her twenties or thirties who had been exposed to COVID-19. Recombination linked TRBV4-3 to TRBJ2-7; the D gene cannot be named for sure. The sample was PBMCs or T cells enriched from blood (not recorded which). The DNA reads TGCGCCAGCAGCCAAAACCTGAGAGTCAGGCTTTACGAGCAGTACTTC. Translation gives CASSQNLRVRLYEQYF.